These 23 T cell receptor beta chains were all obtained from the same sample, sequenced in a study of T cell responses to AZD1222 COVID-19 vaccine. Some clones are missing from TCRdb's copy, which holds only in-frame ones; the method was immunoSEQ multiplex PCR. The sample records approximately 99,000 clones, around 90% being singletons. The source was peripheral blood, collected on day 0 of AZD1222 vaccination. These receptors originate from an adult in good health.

CDR3 bases: TGTGCCAGCAGCCGCGGACAGGGGGGGGAGCAGTACTTC. This codes for CASSRGQGGEQYF. The J gene is TRBJ2-7, the V gene TRBV11-3, with TRBD1 matching over 10 bases. Germline V gene sequence: CDR1 SGHNT, CDR2 YENEEA. This CDR3 spans 13 amino acids. The trim removed 5 bases at V and 7 bases at J, leaving 5 bases unmatched.

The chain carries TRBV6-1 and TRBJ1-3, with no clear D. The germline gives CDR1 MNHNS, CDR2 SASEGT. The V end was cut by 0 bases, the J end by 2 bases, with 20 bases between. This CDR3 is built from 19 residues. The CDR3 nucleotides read TGTGCCAGCAGTGAAGCGCCCTACCGGGAGATTGAAGCTGGAAACACCATATATTTT. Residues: CASSEAPYREIEAGNTIYF.

The DNA for the CDR3 is TGTGCTAGTGGCCTAGACAGGGACTATGGCTACACCTTC. This translates into CASGLDRDYGYTF. V and J are TRBV12-5 and TRBJ1-2; 7 bases are shared with TRBD1. Germline V gene data show CDR1 as LGHNT and CDR2 as FRNRAP. This CDR3 contains 13 residues. V dropped 6 bases and J dropped 3; count of bases not matched to a gene: 4.

CDR3 region: CASGLGGGRTTGELFF. CDR3 bases: TGTGCTAGTGGTTTGGGAGGTGGCAGGACCACCGGGGAGCTGTTTTTT. The chain links TRBV12-5 to TRBJ2-2; D is unresolved. Trimming removed 1 base at V and 4 bases at J, with 13 bases between. CDR3 length equals 16 residues. Germline values: CDR1 LGHNT, CDR2 FRNRAP.

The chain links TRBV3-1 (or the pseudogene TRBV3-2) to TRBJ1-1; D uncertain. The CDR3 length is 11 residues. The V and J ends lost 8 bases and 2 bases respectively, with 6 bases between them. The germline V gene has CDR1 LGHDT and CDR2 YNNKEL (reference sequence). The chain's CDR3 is CASVRNTEAFF. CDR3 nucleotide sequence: TGTGCCAGCGTTCGAAACACTGAAGCTTTCTTT.

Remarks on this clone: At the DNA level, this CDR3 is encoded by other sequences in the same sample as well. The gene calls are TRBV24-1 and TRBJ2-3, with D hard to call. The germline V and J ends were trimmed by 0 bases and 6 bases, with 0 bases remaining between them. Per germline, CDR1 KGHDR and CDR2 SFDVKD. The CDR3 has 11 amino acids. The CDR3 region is CATSDLDTQYF. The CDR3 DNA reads TGTGCCACCAGTGATTTGGATACGCAGTATTTT.

The DNA of the CDR3 is TGTGCCAGCTCGCCGACTAGCGGGAGGGGAGATACGCAGTATTTT. As protein: CASSPTSGRGDTQYF. The V call is TRBV18, the J call TRBJ2-3; 14 bases match TRBD2. The CDR3 runs to 15 residues. The germline CDR1 and CDR2 sequences are KGHSH and LQKENI. The junction had 4 bases not matched to a gene; V was cut back by 6 bases and J by 5 bases. Looking up the rest from reference TRBV18 and TRBJ2-3 gives the full variable domain: NAGVMQNPRHLVRRRGQEARLRCSPMKGHSHVYWYRQLPEEGLKFMVYLQKENIIDESGMPKERFSAEFPKEGPSILRIQQVVRGDSAAYFCASSPTSGRGDTQYFGPGTRLTVL.

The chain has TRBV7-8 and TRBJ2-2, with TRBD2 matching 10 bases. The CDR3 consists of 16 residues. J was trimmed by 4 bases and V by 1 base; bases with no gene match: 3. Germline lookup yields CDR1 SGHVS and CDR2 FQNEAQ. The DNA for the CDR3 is TGTGCCAGCAGCTTAGAGCGGGGGGGCAGCACCGGGGAGCTGTTTTTT. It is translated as CASSLERGGSTGELFF.

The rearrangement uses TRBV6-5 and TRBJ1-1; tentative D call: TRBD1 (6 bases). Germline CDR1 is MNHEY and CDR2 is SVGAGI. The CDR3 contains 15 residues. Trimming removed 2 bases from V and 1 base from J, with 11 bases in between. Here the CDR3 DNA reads TGTGCCAGCAGTTACCTGACAGGACCGAACACTGAAGCTTTCTTT. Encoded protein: CASSYLTGPNTEAFF.

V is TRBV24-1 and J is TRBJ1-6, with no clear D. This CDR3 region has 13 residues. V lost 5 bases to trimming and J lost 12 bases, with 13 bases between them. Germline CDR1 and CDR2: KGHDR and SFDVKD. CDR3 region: CATSVLAGLPLHF. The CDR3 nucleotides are TGTGCCACCAGTGTCCTGGCTGGACTACCCCTCCACTTT.

DNA of the CDR3: TGTGCCAGCAGCCCGGGACAGGGGAATCAGCCCCAGCATTTT. Protein sequence: CASSPGQGNQPQHF. The chain combines TRBV7-9 with TRBJ1-5; 10 bases match TRBD1. Germline loops: CDR1 SEHNR, CDR2 FQNEAQ (reference sequence). V was pared by 5 bases and J by 4 bases, with 2 bases of the junction left unmatched. The CDR3 has 14 amino acids.

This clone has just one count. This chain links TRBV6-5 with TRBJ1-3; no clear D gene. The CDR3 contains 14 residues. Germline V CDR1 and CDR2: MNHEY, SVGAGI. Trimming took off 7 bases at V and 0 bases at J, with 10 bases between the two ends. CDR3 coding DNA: TGTGCCAGCATGCGGATTAGCTCTGGAAACACCATATATTTT. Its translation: CASMRISSGNTIYF.

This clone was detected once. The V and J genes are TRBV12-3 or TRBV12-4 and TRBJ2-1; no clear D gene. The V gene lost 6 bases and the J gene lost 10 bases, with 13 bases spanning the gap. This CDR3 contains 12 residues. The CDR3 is CASSPGPIEQFF. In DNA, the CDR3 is TGTGCCAGCAGCCCGGGCCCAATAGAGCAGTTCTTC.

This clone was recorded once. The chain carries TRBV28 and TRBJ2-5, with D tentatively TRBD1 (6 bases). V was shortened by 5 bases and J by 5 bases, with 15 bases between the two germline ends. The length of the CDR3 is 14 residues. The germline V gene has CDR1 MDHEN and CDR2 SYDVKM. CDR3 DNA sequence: TGTGCCAGCAGTCCAAAAACAGGGCGGGAGACCCAGTACTTC. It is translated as CASSPKTGRETQYF.

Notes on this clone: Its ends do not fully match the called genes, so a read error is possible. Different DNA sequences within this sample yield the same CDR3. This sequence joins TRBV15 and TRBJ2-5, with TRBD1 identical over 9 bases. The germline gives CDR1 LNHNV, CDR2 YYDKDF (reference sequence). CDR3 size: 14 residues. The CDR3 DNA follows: TGTGCCACCAGCCGAGACAGGGGGGGAGAGACCCAGTACTTC. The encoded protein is CATSRDRGGETQYF.

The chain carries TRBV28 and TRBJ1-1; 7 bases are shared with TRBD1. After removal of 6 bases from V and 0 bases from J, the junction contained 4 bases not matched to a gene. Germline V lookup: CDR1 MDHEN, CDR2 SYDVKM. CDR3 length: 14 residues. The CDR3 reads CASRLGQLNTEAFF. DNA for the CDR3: TGTGCCAGCAGGTTGGGACAGTTGAACACTGAAGCTTTCTTT.

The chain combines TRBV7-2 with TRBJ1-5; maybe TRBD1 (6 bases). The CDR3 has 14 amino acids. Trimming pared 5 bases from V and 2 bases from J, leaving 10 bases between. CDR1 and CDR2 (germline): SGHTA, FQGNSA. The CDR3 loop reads CASSTGLGNQPQHF. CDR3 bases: TGTGCCAGCAGCACAGGGCTGGGCAATCAGCCCCAGCATTTT.

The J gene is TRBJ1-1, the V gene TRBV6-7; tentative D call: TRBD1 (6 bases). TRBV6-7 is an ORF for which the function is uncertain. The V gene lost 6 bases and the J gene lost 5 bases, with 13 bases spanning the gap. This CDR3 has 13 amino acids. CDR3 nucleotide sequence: TGTGCCAGCAGAGAGGGGGGAAAGACTGAAGCTTTCTTT. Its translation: CASREGGKTEAFF.

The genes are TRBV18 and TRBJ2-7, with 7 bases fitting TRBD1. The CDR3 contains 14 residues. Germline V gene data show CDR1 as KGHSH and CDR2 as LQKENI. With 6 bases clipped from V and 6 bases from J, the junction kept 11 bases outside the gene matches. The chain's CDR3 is CASSLQGIIGEQYV. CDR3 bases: TGTGCCAGCTCCTTACAGGGGATCATTGGCGAGCAGTACGTC.

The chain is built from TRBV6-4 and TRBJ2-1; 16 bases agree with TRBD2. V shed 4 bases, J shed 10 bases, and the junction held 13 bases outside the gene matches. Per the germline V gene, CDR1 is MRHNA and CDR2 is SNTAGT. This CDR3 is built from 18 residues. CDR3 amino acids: CASSASSFPGLAGGEQFF. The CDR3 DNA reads TGTGCCAGCAGTGCCAGCTCCTTCCCGGGACTAGCGGGAGGGGAGCAGTTCTTC.

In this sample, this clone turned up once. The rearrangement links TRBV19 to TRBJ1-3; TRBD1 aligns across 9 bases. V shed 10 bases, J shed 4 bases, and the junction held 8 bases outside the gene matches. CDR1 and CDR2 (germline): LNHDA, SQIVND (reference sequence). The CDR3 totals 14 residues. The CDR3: CATRKQGAGNTIYF. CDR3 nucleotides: TGTGCCACCCGAAAACAGGGGGCCGGAAACACCATATATTTT.

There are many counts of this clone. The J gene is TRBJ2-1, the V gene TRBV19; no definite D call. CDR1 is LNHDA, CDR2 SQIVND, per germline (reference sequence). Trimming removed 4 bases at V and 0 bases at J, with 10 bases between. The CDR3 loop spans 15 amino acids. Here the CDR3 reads CASSTNTISYNEQFF. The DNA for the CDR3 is TGTGCCAGTAGTACGAATACAATCTCCTACAATGAGCAGTTCTTC.

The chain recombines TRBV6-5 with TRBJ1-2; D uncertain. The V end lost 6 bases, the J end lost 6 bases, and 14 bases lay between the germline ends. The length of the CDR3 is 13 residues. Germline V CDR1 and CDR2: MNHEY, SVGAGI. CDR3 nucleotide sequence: TGTGCCAGCAGCCCAGGCCCCTGGGATGGCTACACCTTC. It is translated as CASSPGPWDGYTF.